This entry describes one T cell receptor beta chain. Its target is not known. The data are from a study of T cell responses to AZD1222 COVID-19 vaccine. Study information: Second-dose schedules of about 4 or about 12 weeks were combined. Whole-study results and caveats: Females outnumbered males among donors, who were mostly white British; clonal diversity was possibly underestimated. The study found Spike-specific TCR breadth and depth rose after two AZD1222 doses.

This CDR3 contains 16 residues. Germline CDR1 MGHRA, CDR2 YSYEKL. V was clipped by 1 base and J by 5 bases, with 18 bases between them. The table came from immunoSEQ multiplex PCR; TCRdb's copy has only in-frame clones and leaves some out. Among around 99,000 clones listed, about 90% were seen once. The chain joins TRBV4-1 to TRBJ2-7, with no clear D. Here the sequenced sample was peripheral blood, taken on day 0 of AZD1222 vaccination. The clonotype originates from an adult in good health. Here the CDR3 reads CASSQAGGRWPNEQYF. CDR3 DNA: TGCGCCAGCAGCCAAGCGGGCGGCAGGTGGCCGAACGAGCAGTACTTC.